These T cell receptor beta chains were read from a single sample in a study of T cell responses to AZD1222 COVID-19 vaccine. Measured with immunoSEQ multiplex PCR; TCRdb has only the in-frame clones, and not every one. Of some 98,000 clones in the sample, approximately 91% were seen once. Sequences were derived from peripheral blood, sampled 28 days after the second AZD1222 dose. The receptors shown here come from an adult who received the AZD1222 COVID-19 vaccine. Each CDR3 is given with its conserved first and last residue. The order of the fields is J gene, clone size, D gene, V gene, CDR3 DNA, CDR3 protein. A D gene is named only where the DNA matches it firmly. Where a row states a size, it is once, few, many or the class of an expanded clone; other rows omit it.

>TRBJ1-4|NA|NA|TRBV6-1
TGTGCCAGCAGTGAAAATTGGCTGACCGTAAGAAGGGTGACTAATGAAAAACTGTTTTTT
CASSENWLTVRRVTNEKLFF
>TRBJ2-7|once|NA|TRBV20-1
TGCAGTGTTGCGGGGCCCGGCGAGCAGTACTTC
CSVAGPGEQYF
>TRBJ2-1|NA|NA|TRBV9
TGTGCCAGCAGCGTAGGGTCAAGGAGATACAATGAGCAGTTCTTC
CASSVGSRRYNEQFF
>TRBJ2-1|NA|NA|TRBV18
TGTGCCAGCTCAGCGACTCTAGCACAGGGAAATGAGCAGTTCTTC
CASSATLAQGNEQFF
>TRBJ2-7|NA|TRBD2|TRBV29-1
TGCAGCGTTCGGACTAGCGGGGCCTACGAGCAGTACTTC
CSVRTSGAYEQYF
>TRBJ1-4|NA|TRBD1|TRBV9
TGTGCCAGCAGCGTAGCATTGGGACAGGATGAAAAACTGTTTTTT
CASSVALGQDEKLFF
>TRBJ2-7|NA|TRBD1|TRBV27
TGTGCCAGCAGATTCACAGGGGGCGGCGAGCAGTACTTC
CASRFTGGGEQYF
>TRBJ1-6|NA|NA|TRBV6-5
TGTGCCAGCAGTTACTCGATAGGGTCCGATTCACCCCTCCACTTT
CASSYSIGSDSPLHF
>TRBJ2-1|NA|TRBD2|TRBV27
TGTGCCAGCAGTTCCTATCTAGCGGCCCAAGGTAATGAGCAGTTCTTC
CASSSYLAAQGNEQFF
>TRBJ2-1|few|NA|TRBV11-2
TGTGCCAGCAGCCTCCGGGGTAGCGGATACTACAATGAGCAGTTCTTC
CASSLRGSGYYNEQFF
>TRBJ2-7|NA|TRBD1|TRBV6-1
TGTGCCAGCAGTGGGGGCTCCGGGACAGGGGGCTACGAGCAGTACTTC
CASSGGSGTGGYEQYF
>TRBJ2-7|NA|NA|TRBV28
TGTGCCAGCACTTACGAGGGAGGGGGCTCCTACGAGCAGTACTTC
CASTYEGGGSYEQYF
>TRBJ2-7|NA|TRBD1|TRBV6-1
TGTGCCAGCAGTGAGACCGGGACAGGGTTTTCTAGCTCCCCGGACGAGCAGTACTTC
CASSETGTGFSSSPDEQYF